A selection of T cell receptor beta chains follows, all from one sample in a study of T cell repertoires in cytomegalovirus infection. MiXCR was run by TCRdb on the reads, yielding one entry per CDR3 protein. Of some 600,000 distinct CDR3 sequences listed, about 24% were seen once; the top ten hold approximately 8%. Sequencing was carried out using CD8+ T cells from PBMCs. These TCRs come from a human donor in good health (CMV status not recorded). Some clones in this sample may be carry-over from other donors' samples. CDR3s include the opening cysteine and the closing phenylalanine or tryptophan. A D gene is named only where the DNA matches it firmly. Part of the rows lack a size; the others show once, few, many or a class for expanded clones.

d_gene: TRBD2; v_gene: TRBV18; abundance: .; j_gene: TRBJ2-3; CDR3nt: TGTGCCAGCTCACCACCACCCGGACTAGGAATAGATACGCAGTATTTT; CDR3aa: CASSPPPGLGIDTQYF
d_gene: .; v_gene: TRBV29-1; abundance: few; j_gene: TRBJ1-1; CDR3nt: TGCAGCGTTGTGGGGGACACTGAAGCTTTCTTT; CDR3aa: CSVVGDTEAFF
d_gene: .; v_gene: TRBV7-6; abundance: .; j_gene: TRBJ2-2; CDR3nt: TGTGCCAGCAGCCGCCGTGAGTCGGCGAACACCGGGGAGCTGTTTTTT; CDR3aa: CASSRRESANTGELFF
d_gene: .; v_gene: TRBV29-1; abundance: .; j_gene: TRBJ1-1; CDR3nt: TGCAGCGTTCCACACCGAAAGAACACTGAAGCTTTCTTT; CDR3aa: CSVPHRKNTEAFF
d_gene: .; v_gene: TRBV12-3/TRBV12-4; abundance: many; j_gene: TRBJ1-2; CDR3nt: TGTGCCAGCAGTTCGGCTGAAGGGTTCTATGGCTACACCTTC; CDR3aa: CASSSAEGFYGYTF
d_gene: .; v_gene: TRBV28; abundance: few; j_gene: TRBJ2-4; CDR3nt: TGTGCCAGCGCCTCGGGGGGCTCGGAAACCAAAAACATTCAGTACTTC; CDR3aa: CASASGGSETKNIQYF
d_gene: .; v_gene: TRBV12-5; abundance: .; j_gene: TRBJ1-1; CDR3nt: TGTGCTAGTGGTTTCGGCAGGGAACGAATTTTGGACACTGAAGCTTTCTTT; CDR3aa: CASGFGRERILDTEAFF
d_gene: .; v_gene: TRBV5-6; abundance: .; j_gene: TRBJ1-3; CDR3nt: TGTGCCAGCAGCTCCTGGACGGATTATCTAAGCTCTGGAAACACCATATATTTT; CDR3aa: CASSSWTDYLSSGNTIYF
d_gene: .; v_gene: TRBV4-2; abundance: once; j_gene: TRBJ1-3; CDR3nt: TGTGCCAGCAGCCAAGACCTAATAGTGACGGCCGGCGGAAACACCATATATTTT; CDR3aa: CASSQDLIVTAGGNTIYF
d_gene: TRBD2; v_gene: TRBV5-8; abundance: .; j_gene: TRBJ2-1; CDR3nt: TGTGCCAGCAGCATGGGACTAGCGGGGCCTAGCTCCTACAATGAGCAGTTCTTC; CDR3aa: CASSMGLAGPSSYNEQFF
d_gene: .; v_gene: TRBV10-3; abundance: .; j_gene: TRBJ2-5; CDR3nt: TGTGCCATCAGGACAGAACAAGAGACCCAGTACTTC; CDR3aa: CAIRTEQETQYF
d_gene: .; v_gene: TRBV9; abundance: .; j_gene: TRBJ2-3; CDR3nt: TGTGCCAGCAGCGATCCCGGGGTTCCTTACACAGATACGCAGTATTTT; CDR3aa: CASSDPGVPYTDTQYF
d_gene: .; v_gene: TRBV4-1; abundance: few; j_gene: TRBJ2-3; CDR3nt: TGCGCCAGCAGCCAAGATTTAACAGGGATGATGTCCCCGACAGATACGCAGTATTTT; CDR3aa: CASSQDLTGMMSPTDTQYF
d_gene: .; v_gene: TRBV10-3; abundance: many; j_gene: TRBJ2-5; CDR3nt: TGTGCCATCAGTGGACCCATCTACGTGGCAGGGGACCAAGAGACCCAGTACTTC; CDR3aa: CAISGPIYVAGDQETQYF
d_gene: .; v_gene: TRBV7-3; abundance: many; j_gene: TRBJ1-1; CDR3nt: TGTGCCAGCAGCTTAACGGGGGGGCCCACTGAAGCTTTCTTT; CDR3aa: CASSLTGGPTEAFF
d_gene: .; v_gene: TRBV7-8; abundance: many; j_gene: TRBJ2-5; CDR3nt: TGTGCCAGCAGCTTAGAGTTAGGGGAGACCCAGTACTTC; CDR3aa: CASSLELGETQYF
d_gene: TRBD1; v_gene: TRBV7-9; abundance: many; j_gene: TRBJ2-1; CDR3nt: TGTGCCAGCAGTTACCCGGGACAGGGGTGGAATGAGCAGTTCTTC; CDR3aa: CASSYPGQGWNEQFF
d_gene: TRBD2; v_gene: TRBV29-1; abundance: .; j_gene: TRBJ2-3; CDR3nt: TGCAGCGTTGAAGGGACTAGCGATAGCACAGATACGCAGTATTTT; CDR3aa: CSVEGTSDSTDTQYF
d_gene: TRBD1; v_gene: TRBV6-5; abundance: many; j_gene: TRBJ2-7; CDR3nt: TGTGCCAGCAGTTACCGAACCCCCGGACAGGGATACTACGAGCAGTACTTC; CDR3aa: CASSYRTPGQGYYEQYF
d_gene: TRBD2; v_gene: TRBV6-2/TRBV6-3; abundance: few; j_gene: TRBJ2-2; CDR3nt: TGTGCCAGCACAGCGGGGGGTCGAACCGGGGAGCTGTTTTTT; CDR3aa: CASTAGGRTGELFF
d_gene: TRBD2; v_gene: TRBV11-3; abundance: few; j_gene: TRBJ2-3; CDR3nt: TGTGCCAGCAGCTCCATGGCGGGAGGCACAGATACGCAGTATTTT; CDR3aa: CASSSMAGGTDTQYF
d_gene: .; v_gene: TRBV5-1; abundance: .; j_gene: TRBJ1-1; CDR3nt: TGCGCCAGCAGCCCTGTTGCAGCGAACACTGAAGCTTTCTTT; CDR3aa: CASSPVAANTEAFF
d_gene: .; v_gene: TRBV2; abundance: .; j_gene: TRBJ2-7; CDR3nt: TGTGCCACCGGGATGAGGGAGCAGTACTTC; CDR3aa: CATGMREQYF
d_gene: .; v_gene: TRBV19; abundance: few; j_gene: TRBJ1-5; CDR3nt: TGTGCCAGTAGGAGGCATGGCAATCAGCCCCAGCATTTT; CDR3aa: CASRRHGNQPQHF
d_gene: .; v_gene: TRBV20-1; abundance: few; j_gene: TRBJ2-7; CDR3nt: TGCAGTGCTAGAGATCGAGATGCAGTCTCCTACGAGCAGTACTTC; CDR3aa: CSARDRDAVSYEQYF
d_gene: TRBD2; v_gene: TRBV20-1; abundance: few; j_gene: TRBJ2-3; CDR3nt: TGCAGTGCTAGAGATCCGATAGCGGGAACCACAGATACGCAGTATTTT; CDR3aa: CSARDPIAGTTDTQYF
d_gene: .; v_gene: TRBV7-9; abundance: many; j_gene: TRBJ1-5; CDR3nt: TGTGCCAGCAGCTTTCCCAATCAGCCCCAGCATTTT; CDR3aa: CASSFPNQPQHF
d_gene: .; v_gene: TRBV4-1; abundance: few; j_gene: TRBJ1-2; CDR3nt: TGCGCCAGCAGCCGACTCTCCGACTATGGCTACACCTTC; CDR3aa: CASSRLSDYGYTF
d_gene: TRBD2; v_gene: TRBV6-5; abundance: few; j_gene: TRBJ2-1; CDR3nt: TGTGCCAGCAGTTACGCCTCCGGGACTAGCCTATACAATGAGCAGTTCTTC; CDR3aa: CASSYASGTSLYNEQFF
d_gene: TRBD1; v_gene: TRBV2; abundance: few; j_gene: TRBJ2-1; CDR3nt: TGTGCCAGCAGCGAAGACAGGGAATTCGATGAGCAGTTCTTC; CDR3aa: CASSEDREFDEQFF
d_gene: .; v_gene: TRBV7-2; abundance: many; j_gene: TRBJ1-1; CDR3nt: TGTGCCAGCACCCTAAGGTCGTGGTCGTCCACTGAAGCTTTCTTT; CDR3aa: CASTLRSWSSTEAFF
d_gene: .; v_gene: TRBV20-1; abundance: .; j_gene: TRBJ2-3; CDR3nt: TGCAGTGCTAGAGATAAGCGCCTAGCCGTCCTCGATACGCAGTATTTT; CDR3aa: CSARDKRLAVLDTQYF
d_gene: .; v_gene: TRBV28; abundance: once; j_gene: TRBJ2-2; CDR3nt: TGTGCCAGCAGTTTCAGTCGGATGAACACCGGGGAGCTGTTTTTT; CDR3aa: CASSFSRMNTGELFF
d_gene: .; v_gene: TRBV27; abundance: few; j_gene: TRBJ2-1; CDR3nt: TGTGCCAGCAGGGTTTCTGCAAATGAGCAGTTCTTC; CDR3aa: CASRVSANEQFF
d_gene: .; v_gene: TRBV4-1; abundance: few; j_gene: TRBJ2-1; CDR3nt: TGCGCCAGCAGCCACGAAGAAGGGCTCAATGAGCAGTTCTTC; CDR3aa: CASSHEEGLNEQFF
d_gene: .; v_gene: TRBV19; abundance: .; j_gene: TRBJ1-1; CDR3nt: TGTGCCAGTAGTATATGCGACAGGCCGTTGAACACTGAAGCTTTCTTT; CDR3aa: CASSICDRPLNTEAFF
d_gene: TRBD1; v_gene: TRBV4-3; abundance: many; j_gene: TRBJ2-1; CDR3nt: TGCGCCAGCAGCCCGGGACAGGGGGAACGTTACAATGAGCAGTTCTTC; CDR3aa: CASSPGQGERYNEQFF
d_gene: .; v_gene: TRBV7-6; abundance: many; j_gene: TRBJ2-3; CDR3nt: TGTGCCAGCAGCTTGGGACCCGGAGGCACAGATACGCAGTATTTT; CDR3aa: CASSLGPGGTDTQYF
d_gene: TRBD1; v_gene: TRBV6-2/TRBV6-3; abundance: .; j_gene: TRBJ1-1; CDR3nt: TGTGCCAGCAGTTTTTGGGACAGGGACACTGAAGCTTTCTTT; CDR3aa: CASSFWDRDTEAFF
d_gene: .; v_gene: TRBV20-1; abundance: .; j_gene: TRBJ1-1; CDR3nt: TGCAGTGCTAGAGTGCGGGCGAACACTGAAGCTTTCTTT; CDR3aa: CSARVRANTEAFF
d_gene: .; v_gene: TRBV20-1; abundance: .; j_gene: TRBJ2-4; CDR3nt: TGCAGTGCTAGATCCTCAGCAGCCAAAAACATTCAGTACTTC; CDR3aa: CSARSSAAKNIQYF
d_gene: TRBD2; v_gene: TRBV12-5; abundance: .; j_gene: TRBJ2-1; CDR3nt: TGTGCTAGTGGTTTGGGCGGACTAGCGGACAATGAGCAGTTCTTC; CDR3aa: CASGLGGLADNEQFF
d_gene: TRBD2; v_gene: TRBV7-2; abundance: many; j_gene: TRBJ2-1; CDR3nt: TGTGCCAGCAGCTTAAGTAGCGGGGGGCCTAACAATGAGCAGTTCTTC; CDR3aa: CASSLSSGGPNNEQFF
d_gene: TRBD1; v_gene: TRBV7-9; abundance: few; j_gene: TRBJ1-2; CDR3nt: TGTGCCAGCTCCACGGACAGGGGGTTCAAGGGCTACACCTTC; CDR3aa: CASSTDRGFKGYTF
d_gene: .; v_gene: TRBV20-1; abundance: .; j_gene: TRBJ1-2; CDR3nt: TGCAGTGCTAGTTCTGTCGGACAGTCTCTCTTCGGCTATGGCTACACCTTC; CDR3aa: CSASSVGQSLFGYGYTF
d_gene: .; v_gene: TRBV7-2; abundance: many; j_gene: TRBJ1-2; CDR3nt: TGTGCCAGCAGTCCCGCGGAGGGCGCCGCTAACTATGGCTACACCTTC; CDR3aa: CASSPAEGAANYGYTF
d_gene: .; v_gene: TRBV19; abundance: few; j_gene: TRBJ2-7; CDR3nt: TGTGCCAGTAGTATAGACCCTGACAGAGAACCCAACTACGAGCAGTACTTC; CDR3aa: CASSIDPDREPNYEQYF